The 7 T cell receptor beta chains given below trace back to one sample, sequenced in a study of T cell responses to AZD1222 COVID-19 vaccine. Here immunoSEQ multiplex PCR was the method, and the copy in TCRdb shows in-frame clones only, minus some. The sample includes more than 75,000 clones, around four fifths of them seen just once. The material was peripheral blood, obtained 28 days after the second AZD1222 dose. These receptors were obtained from an adult who received the AZD1222 COVID-19 vaccine.

The chain uses TRBV11-2 and TRBJ1-1, with a weak D call TRBD1 (6 bases). Germline CDR1 is SGHAT and CDR2 is FQNNGV. The CDR3 runs to 13 residues. V shed 5 bases and J shed 6 bases, with 13 bases lying between them. CDR3 DNA: TGTGCCAGCAGCGGGCAAGGGGGGGCTGAAGCTTTCTTT. Its protein is CASSGQGGAEAFF.

This clone was seen a handful of times. The chain carries TRBV7-2 and TRBJ1-1; D is ambiguous. The germline V gene has CDR1 SGHTA and CDR2 FQGNSA. The CDR3 consists of 14 residues. V lost 2 bases and J 0 bases, leaving 7 bases between the germline ends. CDR3 bases: TGTGCCAGCAGCTTACGGGTAATGAACACTGAAGCTTTCTTT. Translation gives CASSLRVMNTEAFF.

This chain connects TRBV19 to TRBJ2-1; TRBD2 aligns across 12 bases. The CDR3 is 17 amino acids. Germline CDR1 is LNHDA and CDR2 is SQIVND (reference sequence). V lost 5 bases to trimming and J lost 1 base; unmatched junction nucleotides: 6. The CDR3 region has the DNA TGTGCCAGTAGTGTGAGACTAGCGGGAGCGTCCTACAATGAGCAGTTCTTC. Protein sequence: CASSVRLAGASYNEQFF.

The chain uses TRBV19 and TRBJ1-2, with D maybe TRBD1 (5 bases). With 4 bases removed from V and 4 bases from J, the gap between germline ends came to 10 bases. The germline gives CDR1 LNHDA, CDR2 SQIVND (reference sequence). CDR3 length: 13 residues. The DNA for the CDR3 is TGTGCCAGTAGTAAAGGGGACGGCTATGGCTACACCTTC. Its translation is CASSKGDGYGYTF.

This clone was counted only a few times. The rearrangement uses TRBV21-1 and TRBJ2-5; the table's D call, TRBD1, has no DNA check behind it. TRBV21-1 is a documented pseudogene. The CDR3 extends over 11 amino acids. For the CDR3, the DNA is TGTGCCATCCCGAGGGGGGAGACCCAGTACTTC. This sequence encodes CAIPRGETQYF.

The rearrangement joins TRBV14 to TRBJ1-2, with unresolved D. Deletions cut 4 bases from V and 1 base from J, with 7 bases between. The CDR3 totals 13 residues. CDR1 and CDR2 from the germline V gene are SGHDN and FVKESK. This CDR3 is CASSPGINYGYTF. CDR3 sequence (DNA): TGTGCCAGCAGCCCCGGGATTAACTATGGCTACACCTTC.

The chain combines TRBV4-2 with TRBJ1-2; 11 bases are shared with TRBD1. The germline V gene encodes CDR1 LGHNA and CDR2 YNFKEQ. CDR3 size: 18 residues. V gave up 6 bases and J gave up 3 bases; unmatched junction bases: 15. CDR3 nucleotides: TGTGCCAGCAGAGGTTTGGTGGGACAGGGGGAAATAGACTATGGCTACACCTTC. This gives the protein CASRGLVGQGEIDYGYTF.